This passage covers 23 T cell receptor beta chains from one sample sequenced in a study of blood T cell repertoires in COVID-19. TCRdb's copy holds only in-frame clones and misses some; the assay was immunoSEQ multiplex PCR. Found here are around 330,000 clones, around 89% of them singletons; the top ten hold approximately 9.8%. The sequenced sample consisted of PBMCs or T cells enriched from blood (not recorded which). All receptors come from a middle-aged woman who had recovered from COVID-19.

This chain links TRBV18 with TRBJ1-5; TRBD1 matches 12 bases. Germline values: CDR1 KGHSH, CDR2 LQKENI. The J segment lost 0 bases and the V segment lost 5 bases, leaving 2 bases of the junction unmatched. The CDR3 runs to 16 residues. The CDR3 loop is CASSAGQGASNQPQHF. The CDR3 nucleotides read TGTGCCAGCTCAGCGGGACAGGGGGCTAGCAATCAGCCCCAGCATTTT.

The chain uses TRBV3-1 (or the pseudogene TRBV3-2) and TRBJ1-2, with 7 bases fitting TRBD1. Trimming cost V 4 bases and J 5 bases; bases outside gene matches: 13. CDR1 is LGHDT, CDR2 YNNKEL, per germline (reference sequence). This CDR3 spans 16 amino acids. CDR3 residues: CASSPNEGQGGYGYTF. In DNA, the CDR3 is TGTGCCAGCAGCCCCAATGAGGGGCAGGGGGGTTATGGCTACACCTTC.

The rearrangement uses TRBV3-1 (or the pseudogene TRBV3-2) and TRBJ2-6, with a possible D match to TRBD2 (5 bases). The CDR3 sequence is 17 residues long. Germline V gene sequence: CDR1 LGHDT, CDR2 YNNKEL (reference sequence). Trimming removed 2 bases at V and 1 base at J, with 12 bases between. The CDR3 loop reads CASSQTSAGSGANVLTF. CDR3 nucleotides: TGTGCCAGCAGCCAAACTTCTGCGGGTTCTGGGGCCAACGTCCTGACTTTC.

The gene calls are TRBV6-5 and TRBJ2-7, with D unresolved. V lost 11 bases and J 2 bases, leaving 13 bases between the germline ends. The germline CDR1 and CDR2 sequences are MNHEY and SVGAGI. The CDR3 sequence is 12 residues long. CDR3 in DNA: TGTGCCCTACCGACTGCTACCTACGAGCAGTACTTC. This gives the protein CALPTATYEQYF.

The chain couples TRBV7-9 to TRBJ2-1, with TRBD2 matching 7 bases. CDR1 SEHNR and CDR2 FQNEAQ come from the germline V gene (reference sequence). The CDR3 has 12 residues. The CDR3 sequence: CAAGRSVNEQFF. Here the CDR3 DNA reads TGTGCTGCCGGGAGGTCGGTCAATGAGCAGTTCTTC.

The rearrangement links TRBV28 to TRBJ1-1; TRBD1 agrees at 10 bases. Germline lookup yields CDR1 MDHEN and CDR2 SYDVKM. After removal of 4 bases from V and 3 bases from J, the junction contained 2 bases not matched to a gene. CDR3 length: 14 residues. The CDR3 reads CASSSGQGDTEAFF. The CDR3 DNA follows: TGTGCCAGCAGTTCCGGACAGGGGGACACTGAAGCTTTCTTT.

The V and J genes are TRBV7-6 and TRBJ2-7; D might be TRBD2 (6 bases). Deletions cut 2 bases from V and 3 bases from J, with 14 bases between. Germline CDR1 reads SGHVS; CDR2 reads FNYEAQ. The CDR3 covers 15 residues. CDR3 sequence: CASSLLMRGNYEQYF. CDR3 bases: TGTGCCAGCAGCTTATTAATGCGGGGTAACTACGAGCAGTACTTC.

The table lists this clone with a count of one. The chain recombines TRBV7-3 with TRBJ2-1, with 8 bases that match TRBD2. The trim removed 7 bases at V and 7 bases at J, leaving 6 bases unmatched. Germline assignment: CDR1 SGHTA and CDR2 FQGTGA. This CDR3 contains 13 residues. The DNA of the CDR3 is TGTGCCAGCAACCCGGGACTAGGAAATGAGCAGTTCTTC. Translating gives CASNPGLGNEQFF.

This clone occurred a few times. The CDR3, as DNA: TGTGCCGCCCAGGGCATGAACACTGAAGCTTTCTTT. This encodes CAAQGMNTEAFF. V usage is TRBV30 and J usage is TRBJ1-1; maybe TRBD1 (5 bases). Germline CDR1 and CDR2: GTSNPN and SVGIG (reference sequence). The CDR3 consists of 12 residues. The ends were cut back, 8 bases at V and 0 bases at J, with 10 bases in the middle.

The V gene is TRBV5-6, the J gene TRBJ1-2; 7 nucleotides line up with TRBD1. V lost 4 bases to trimming and J lost 4 bases; unmatched junction nucleotides: 4. CDR1 is SGHDT and CDR2 is YYEEEE in the germline V gene. The CDR3 covers 13 residues. The CDR3 sequence: CASSTGTAYGYTF. The CDR3 DNA follows: TGTGCCAGCAGCACCGGGACAGCCTATGGCTACACCTTC.

The chain recombines TRBV2 with TRBJ1-2; 9 bases map to TRBD1. The CDR3 length is 14 residues. The V segment lost 7 bases and the J segment 5 bases; nucleotides outside the gene matches: 8. From germline, CDR1 is SNHLY and CDR2 FYNNEI. CDR3 residues: CASTEGQGGYGYTF. The CDR3 DNA reads TGTGCCAGCACCGAGGGACAGGGAGGATATGGCTACACCTTC.

This chain connects TRBV18 to TRBJ2-5, with 9 bases that match TRBD1. J was trimmed by 2 bases and V by 9 bases; bases with no gene match: 4. Germline V gives CDR1 KGHSH, CDR2 LQKENI. The CDR3 is 13 amino acids. The CDR3 sequence is CASSGQGQETQYF. The CDR3 DNA reads as TGTGCCAGTTCTGGACAGGGGCAAGAGACCCAGTACTTC.

The chain carries TRBV7-9 and TRBJ1-6; no reliable D call. The CDR3 consists of 15 residues. Germline assignment: CDR1 SEHNR and CDR2 FQNEAQ (reference sequence). Trimming removed 5 bases from V and 6 bases from J, with 14 bases in between. In DNA, the CDR3 is TGTGCCAGCAGCCCGTTCGAACCGGGTAATTCACCCCTCCACTTT. Protein sequence: CASSPFEPGNSPLHF.

The chain recombines TRBV2 with TRBJ2-2; possibly TRBD1 for D (6 bases). V gave up 10 bases and J gave up 1 base, with 13 bases separating them. This CDR3 is 14 amino acids long. Germline CDR1 is SNHLY and CDR2 is FYNNEI. This chain's CDR3 is CATHWGQNTGELFF. In DNA form, the CDR3 reads TGTGCCACCCACTGGGGACAGAACACCGGGGAGCTGTTTTTT. Full variable domain (outside the CDR3, taken from reference TRBV2 and TRBJ2-2): EPEVTQTPSHQVTQMGQEVILRCVPISNHLYFYWYRQILGQKVEFLVSFYNNEISEKSEIFDDQFSVERPDGSNFTLKIRSTKLEDSAMYFCATHWGQNTGELFFGEGSRLTVL.

This sequence joins TRBV21-1 and TRBJ1-1; TRBD1 reflects the table's D call only, with no check against the DNA. TRBV21-1 counts as a pseudogene. This CDR3 comprises 18 residues. CDR3 sequence reads: CASSKVRGGRIMNTEAFF. The CDR3 DNA sequence: TGTGCCAGCAGCAAAGTTAGGGGCGGAAGGATTATGAACACTGAAGCTTTCTTT.

The chain couples TRBV2 to TRBJ2-5, with 7 bases aligning to TRBD1. The ends lost 5 bases at V and 4 bases at J; junction bases unmatched: 7. The CDR3 totals 14 residues. Germline V CDR1 and CDR2: SNHLY, FYNNEI. The CDR3 reads CASSLQGPGETQYF. The CDR3 DNA is TGTGCCAGCAGTTTACAGGGGCCCGGAGAGACCCAGTACTTC.

The chain combines TRBV11-2 with TRBJ2-7, with D unresolved. V was cut by 5 bases and J by 0 bases, with 8 bases left in between. The germline gives CDR1 SGHAT, CDR2 FQNNGV. This CDR3 comprises 13 residues. CDR3 residues: CASSVISSYEQYF. The CDR3 nucleotides read TGTGCCAGCAGCGTCATCAGCTCCTACGAGCAGTACTTC.

In this sample, this clone turned up a few times. The chain joins TRBV4-1 to TRBJ2-1; possible D gene TRBD2, 5 bases. Trimming cost V 0 bases and J 7 bases, with 13 bases left between them. CDR1 and CDR2 from the germline V gene are MGHRA and YSYEKL. The CDR3 spans 15 residues. The CDR3 here is CASSQDPHRGNEQFF. Here the CDR3 DNA reads TGCGCCAGCAGCCAAGATCCCCACCGGGGTAATGAGCAGTTCTTC.

This clone was seen repeatedly, ten times or more. Distinct nucleotide sequences in the sample also encode this CDR3. This chain uses TRBV5-1 with TRBJ2-7, with D possibly being TRBD1 (5 bases). The CDR3 length is 13 residues. Germline V gene lookup returns CDR1 SGHRS and CDR2 YFSETQ. The V and J ends lost 2 bases and 0 bases respectively, with 6 bases between them. CDR3 sequence (DNA): TGCGCCAGCAGCTTCGACAGCTCCTACGAGCAGTACTTC. This codes for CASSFDSSYEQYF. Variable domain in full (rest from reference TRBV5-1 and TRBJ2-7): KAGVTQTPRYLIKTRGQQVTLSCSPISGHRSVSWYQQTPGQGLQFLFEYFSETQRNKGNFPGRFSGRQFSNSRSEMNVSTLELGDSALYLCASSFDSSYEQYFGPGTRLTVT.

V and J are TRBV5-1 and TRBJ1-1; D uncertain. CDR3 length equals 14 residues. Germline lookup yields CDR1 SGHRS and CDR2 YFSETQ. The ends were cut back, 5 bases at V and 0 bases at J, with 11 bases in the middle. The CDR3 loop is CASSFDILNTEAFF. For the CDR3, the DNA is TGCGCCAGCAGTTTTGACATACTGAACACTGAAGCTTTCTTT.

This clone was found a few times. The rearrangement joins TRBV5-1 to TRBJ2-1, with D maybe TRBD2 (6 bases). The CDR3 sequence is 15 residues long. CDR1 and CDR2 (germline): SGHRS, YFSETQ. V was cut by 0 bases and J by 6 bases, with 13 bases left in between. CDR3 nucleotides: TGCGCCAGCAGCTTGGAGGCGGGAAGTACCAATGAGCAGTTCTTC. It translates to CASSLEAGSTNEQFF.

This clone was observed a single time. CDR3 nucleotides: TGTGCCAGCAGCCCCCGGGGAGGGTCCAACTTCTACGAGCAGTACTTC. As protein: CASSPRGGSNFYEQYF. The chain combines TRBV5-4 with TRBJ2-7; TRBD2 agrees at 7 bases. The CDR3 spans 16 residues. V trimming: 4 bases; J trimming: 3 bases; junction bases outside the gene matches: 13. Per the germline V gene, CDR1 is SGHNT and CDR2 is YYREEE (reference sequence). Variable domain in full (rest from reference TRBV5-4 and TRBJ2-7): ETGVTQSPTHLIKTRGQQVTLRCSSQSGHNTVSWYQQALGQGPQFIFQYYREEENGRGNFPPRFSGLQFPNYSSELNVNALELDDSALYLCASSPRGGSNFYEQYFGPGTRLTVT.

Here the CDR3 reads CASSQDFGGTDTEAFF. In nucleotides, the CDR3 is TGCGCCAGCAGCCAAGATTTCGGGGGAACTGACACTGAAGCTTTCTTT. The chain joins TRBV4-3 to TRBJ1-1; D is possibly TRBD1 (5 bases). There are 16 residues in the CDR3. Trimming left V 0 bases short and J 3 bases short, with 14 bases between. In germline, CDR1 is LGHNA, CDR2 YSLEER.